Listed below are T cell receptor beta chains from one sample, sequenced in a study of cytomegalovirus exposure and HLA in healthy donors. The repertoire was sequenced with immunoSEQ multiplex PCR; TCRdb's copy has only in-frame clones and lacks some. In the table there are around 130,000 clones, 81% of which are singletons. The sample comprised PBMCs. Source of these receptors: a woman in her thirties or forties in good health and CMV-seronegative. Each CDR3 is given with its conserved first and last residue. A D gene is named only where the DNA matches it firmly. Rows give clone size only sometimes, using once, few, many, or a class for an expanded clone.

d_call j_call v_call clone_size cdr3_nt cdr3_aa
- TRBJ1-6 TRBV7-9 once TGTGCCAGCAGCTTAATGACGGCGGATTCACCCCTCCACTTT CASSLMTADSPLHF
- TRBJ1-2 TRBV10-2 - TGCGCCAGCAGTGAGTCTGGGCGAGGACTTAACTATGGCTACACCTTC CASSESGRGLNYGYTF
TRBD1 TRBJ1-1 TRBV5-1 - TGCGCCAGCAGTTCTCAGGGGGGATTTACTGAAGCTTTCTTT CASSSQGGFTEAFF
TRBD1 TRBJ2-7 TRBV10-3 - TGTGCCACCCGGGACAGCGATCGATACGAGCAGTACTTC CATRDSDRYEQYF
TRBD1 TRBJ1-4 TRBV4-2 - TGTGCCAGCAGCCAAGAAGACAGGGGTTCGGCTAATGAAAAACTGTTTTTT CASSQEDRGSANEKLFF
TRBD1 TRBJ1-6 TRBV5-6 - TGTGCCAGCAGCCCATCTACGGACAGGTCGAATTCACCCCTCCACTTT CASSPSTDRSNSPLHF
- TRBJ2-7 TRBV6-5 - TGTGCCAGCGCGGACAGACGTCCCCCCTACGAGCAGTACTTC CASADRRPPYEQYF
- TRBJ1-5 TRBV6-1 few TGTGCCAGCATCCTCGCGGGGGGAGGCAATCAGCCCCAGCATTTT CASILAGGGNQPQHF
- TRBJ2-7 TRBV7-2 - TGTGCCAGCAGCGGCGGGGGCAAGAGCTCCTACGAGCAGTACTTC CASSGGGKSSYEQYF
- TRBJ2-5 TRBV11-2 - TGTGCCAGCAGCTTCCACCCCCGGGAGGGGGCAGGAGAGACCCAGTACTTC CASSFHPREGAGETQYF
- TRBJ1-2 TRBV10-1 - TGCGCCAGCAGAGAGAGAACAGGGACTAACTATGGCTACACCTTC CASRERTGTNYGYTF
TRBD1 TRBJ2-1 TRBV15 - TGTGCCACCAGCAGAGGTGAAGGGGGCCGAATAAATGAGCAGTTCTTC CATSRGEGGRINEQFF
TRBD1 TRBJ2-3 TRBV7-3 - TGTGCCAGCAGCGGACAGGGACCCCCAGATACGCAGTATTTT CASSGQGPPDTQYF
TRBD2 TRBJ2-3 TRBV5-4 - TGTGCCAGCAGCTTGGGGGTCATAGCGGGGGGGACCACAGATACGCAGTATTTT CASSLGVIAGGTTDTQYF
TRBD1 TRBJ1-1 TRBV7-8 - TGTGCCAGCAGCCCCAGACCGGGACAGGGTTACACTGAAGCTTTCTTT CASSPRPGQGYTEAFF
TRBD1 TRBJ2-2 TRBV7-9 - TGTGCCAGCAGCTTAACAGGGGGGAACACCGGGGAGCTGTTTTTT CASSLTGGNTGELFF
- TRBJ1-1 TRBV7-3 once TGTGCCAGCAGCCCCGGGGGGGGTGGGGATCGGGAAGCTTTCTTT CASSPGGGGDREAFF
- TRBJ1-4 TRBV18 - TGTGCCAGCTCTATCCAGGGTGCTAATGAAAAACTGTTTTTT CASSIQGANEKLFF
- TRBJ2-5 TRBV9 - TGTGCCAGCAGCCCTAGAGGTGTGGAGACCCAGTACTTC CASSPRGVETQYF
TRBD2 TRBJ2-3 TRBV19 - TGTGCCAGTAAGAACCCTAGCGGGACCCTGAGAAAAACAGATACGCAGTATTTT CASKNPSGTLRKTDTQYF
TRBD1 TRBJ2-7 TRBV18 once TGTGCCAGCTCACCACCGTTCGGGGCAGGGGGCTACACACCCTACGAGCAGTACTTC CASSPPFGAGGYTPYEQYF
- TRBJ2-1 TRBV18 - TGTGCCAGCTCACCACCGAATCCACGGAGTGAGCAGTTCTTC CASSPPNPRSEQFF
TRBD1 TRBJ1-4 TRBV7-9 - TGTGCCAGCTGGACAGGCGAGGGTGAAAAACTGTTTTTT CASWTGEGEKLFF
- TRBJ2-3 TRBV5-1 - TGCGCCAGCAGCCGGACAGCTAGCACAGATACGCAGTATTTT CASSRTASTDTQYF
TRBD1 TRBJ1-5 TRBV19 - TGTGCCAGTAGTACTCCTGCCGGGACAGGGAGCAATCAGCCCCAGCATTTT CASSTPAGTGSNQPQHF
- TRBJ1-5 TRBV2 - TGTGCCAGCAGGGGAGGGACCTTAAATCAGCCCCAGCATTTT CASRGGTLNQPQHF
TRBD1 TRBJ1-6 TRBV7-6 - TGTGCCAGCAGACTCACAGGGGATTCACCCCTCCACTTT CASRLTGDSPLHF
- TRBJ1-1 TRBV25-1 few TGTGCCAGCAGTGAGTTTGGGGCAGGGAAGAACACTGAAGCTTTCTTT CASSEFGAGKNTEAFF
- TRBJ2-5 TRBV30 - TGTGCCTGGGGTGGGGGCAGGCCACAAGAGACCCAGTACTTC CAWGGGRPQETQYF
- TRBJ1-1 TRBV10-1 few TGCGCCAGCAGCCCCCGGCGGGGGCAGATGAACACTGAAGCTTTCTTT CASSPRRGQMNTEAFF
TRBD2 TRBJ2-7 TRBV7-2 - TGTGCCAGCAGACCTAGCGGCCTCTACGAGCAGTACTTC CASRPSGLYEQYF
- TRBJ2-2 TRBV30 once TGTGCCTGGAGCCCCTTAAACCCCGGGGGGCCGGACGGGGAGCTGTTTTTT CAWSPLNPGGPDGELFF
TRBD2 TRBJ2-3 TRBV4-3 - TGCGCCAGCAGCCGAGTTAGCGGGCTAAGCACAGATACGCAGTATTTT CASSRVSGLSTDTQYF
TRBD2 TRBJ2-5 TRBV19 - TGTGCCAGTAGTATATCGGGGAGACTAGCGGCCCAAGAGACCCAGTACTTC CASSISGRLAAQETQYF
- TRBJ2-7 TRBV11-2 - TGTGCCAGCAGCTTAGCCCGAGACAGAGAGCAGTACTTC CASSLARDREQYF
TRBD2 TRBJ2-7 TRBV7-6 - TGTGCCAGCAGCTTACTCCCTAGCGGGGGTTCCTACGAGCAGTACTTC CASSLLPSGGSYEQYF
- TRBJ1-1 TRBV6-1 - TGTGCCAGCAGTGAAGAGGTGCACAGGGTCGGGGACACTGAAGCTTTCTTT CASSEEVHRVGDTEAFF
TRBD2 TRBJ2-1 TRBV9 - TGTGCCAGCAGCGCTCAGCCCGGGACTAGCGACAATGAGCAGTTCTTC CASSAQPGTSDNEQFF
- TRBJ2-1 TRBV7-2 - TGTGCCAGCAGCTTAGAAATCGGGAGAGAGCAGTTCTTC CASSLEIGREQFF
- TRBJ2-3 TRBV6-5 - TGTGCCAGCAGCCCCAGGGTATCCACAGATACGCAGTATTTT CASSPRVSTDTQYF
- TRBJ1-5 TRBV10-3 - TGTGCCATCAGTGAGTCGATAGGAGTAGGCCAGCCCCAGCATTTT CAISESIGVGQPQHF
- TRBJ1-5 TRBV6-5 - TGTGCCAGCAGTTACCGACCGGGGGGGCAACAGCCCCAGCATTTT CASSYRPGGQQPQHF
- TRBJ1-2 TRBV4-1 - TGCGCCAGCAGCCGAGAACCAGGGGTTACCCACTATGGCTACACCTTC CASSREPGVTHYGYTF
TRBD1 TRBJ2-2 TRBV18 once TGTGCCAGCTCACCACTTAGGACAGGGACTACCGGGGAGCTGTTTTTT CASSPLRTGTTGELFF
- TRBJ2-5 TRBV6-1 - TGTGCCAGCAGTGTTCAGGTATACCAAGAGACCCAGTACTTC CASSVQVYQETQYF
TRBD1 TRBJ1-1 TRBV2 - TGTGCCAGCAAGATCAGGGGGCTGGACACTGAAGCTTTCTTT CASKIRGLDTEAFF
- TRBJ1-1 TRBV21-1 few TGTGCCAGCCCTGACAGGGCGAATGAAGCTTTCTTT CASPDRANEAFF
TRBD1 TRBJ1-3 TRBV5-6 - TGTGCCAGCAGCTTGGTCCAGGGGGGAGCTGGAAACACCATATATTTT CASSLVQGGAGNTIYF
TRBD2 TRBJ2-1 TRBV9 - TGTGCCAGCAGCGTTGGGACTAGCGGGGACAATGAGCAGTTCTTC CASSVGTSGDNEQFF
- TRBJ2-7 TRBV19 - TGTGCCAGTAGTATTCTAGCACACTCCTACGAGCAGTACTTC CASSILAHSYEQYF
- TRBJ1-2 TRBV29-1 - TGCAGCGTTATGGTGGATACAACAGGGAGTGGCTACACCTTC CSVMVDTTGSGYTF
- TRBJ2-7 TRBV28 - TGTGCCAGCAACTTACGAAAGTACGAGCAGTACTTC CASNLRKYEQYF